The rows below give T cell receptor beta chains drawn from one sample of a study of T cell changes during pregnancy in multiple sclerosis. Assay: immunoSEQ multiplex PCR; the TCRdb copy retains only in-frame clones and omits some. The repertoire holds around 70,000 clones, with roughly 89% as singletons. The source material was peripheral blood, sampled in the second trimester of pregnancy. The origin of the receptors is a female donor with multiple sclerosis, enrolled in a pregnancy study. Both conserved end residues are part of each CDR3. The D gene is left open where the match is weak. For some rows the clone size is stated as once, few or many, or as a class when expanded; others skip it.

>16|-|TRBV7-6|TRBJ1-3|-
TGTGCCAGCAGCTCTAGTGGGGCCGACTCTGGAAACACCATATATTTT
CASSSSGADSGNTIYF
>16|-|TRBV15|TRBJ2-7|once
TGTGCCACCAGCAGAGATTTGATAAGGAGCACCTACGAGCAGTACTTC
CATSRDLIRSTYEQYF
>17|TRBD1|TRBV5-8|TRBJ1-5|-
TGTGCCAGCAGCTTGGCAAGGGGGCCTAAAGACAATCAGCCCCAGCATTTT
CASSLARGPKDNQPQHF
>12|-|TRBV5-1|TRBJ1-1|-
TGCGCCAGCAGCGCCGGACAGCTTGAAGCTTTCTTT
CASSAGQLEAFF
>20|TRBD2|TRBV15|TRBJ2-5|-
TGTGCCACCAGCAGAGACGAGGGGTGGCGGGAGGGCATGGGGTGGGAGACCCAGTACTTC
CATSRDEGWREGMGWETQYF
>11|-|TRBV20-1|TRBJ2-1|-
TGCAGTGCTAGAGAAGACTATGAGCAGTTCTTC
CSAREDYEQFF
>12|-|TRBV19|TRBJ2-1|-
TGTGCCAGTAGTATGGTTACGGGGGAGCAGTTCTTC
CASSMVTGEQFF
>14|-|TRBV7-2|TRBJ2-7|-
TGTGCCAGCAGCCATCCGCGCGGCTCCTACGAGCAGTACTTC
CASSHPRGSYEQYF
>16|TRBD1|TRBV30|TRBJ1-2|-
TGTGCCTGGAGCCGGGACAGCAAGGGGTCTAACTATGGCTACACCTTC
CAWSRDSKGSNYGYTF
>12|-|TRBV2|TRBJ1-6|-
TGTGCCAGCAGTGGGTCGGGGGGGGCCCTCCACTTT
CASSGSGGALHF
>15|TRBD2|TRBV5-1|TRBJ2-3|-
TGCGCCAGCAGCTTGGTGCTAGCGGGAACAGATACGCAGTATTTT
CASSLVLAGTDTQYF
>13|-|TRBV5-6|TRBJ1-5|-
TGTGCCAGCAGCGTGGCGACAGGCCAGCCCCAGCATTTT
CASSVATGQPQHF
>14|-|TRBV5-1|TRBJ2-7|-
TGCGCCAGCTCTCTCTTAGGACATTCCTACGAGCAGTACTTC
CASSLLGHSYEQYF
>17|-|TRBV29-1|TRBJ1-2|-
TGCAGCGTTGAAGAGTTCGGGACAAGAAAATTAGCGAATGGCTACACCTTC
CSVEEFGTRKLANGYTF
>16|-|TRBV19|TRBJ2-3|-
TGTGCCAGTAGTAAGGTATGGGGGGTTAGCGCAGATACGCAGTATTTT
CASSKVWGVSADTQYF
>15|TRBD1|TRBV14|TRBJ2-3|-
TGTGCCAGCAGCACCCGACAGGGGGTCGTGGATACGCAGTATTTT
CASSTRQGVVDTQYF
>15|-|TRBV11-3|TRBJ1-1|-
TGTGCCAGCAGCTTTAAAGGACAGTTGAACACTGAAGCTTTCTTT
CASSFKGQLNTEAFF
>18|-|TRBV7-8|TRBJ1-2|once
TGTGCCAGCAGCACTTTTCCCACAGGCTCCATAAATCACTATGGCTACACCTTC
CASSTFPTGSINHYGYTF
>15|-|TRBV4-3|TRBJ2-7|-
TGCGCCAGCAGCCAAGATAGGACAGAGTACTACGAGCAGTACTTC
CASSQDRTEYYEQYF
>17|TRBD1|TRBV2|TRBJ1-5|-
TGTGCCAGCAGTGGGGCGACAGGGGGATCGAGCAATCAGCCCCAGCATTTT
CASSGATGGSSNQPQHF
>16|TRBD1|TRBV29-1|TRBJ2-6|-
TGCAGCGTACGGACAGGGGGTAAAGCTGGGGCCAACGTCCTGACTTTC
CSVRTGGKAGANVLTF
>12|-|TRBV7-8|TRBJ2-7|-
TGTGCCAGCAGCCGGTTAGTGCCTGAGCAGTACTTC
CASSRLVPEQYF
>13|-|TRBV27|TRBJ2-7|-
TGTGCCAGCAGTTCGGGTGGCTCCTACGAGCAGTACTTC
CASSSGGSYEQYF
>14|-|TRBV2|TRBJ1-1|-
TGTGCCAGCATACCGGAGGGCACGAACACTGAAGCTTTCTTT
CASIPEGTNTEAFF
>17|-|TRBV4-1|TRBJ1-6|-
TGCGCCAGCAGCCAAGAAGACGCCGACATTCTGAATTCACCCCTCCACTTT
CASSQEDADILNSPLHF
>13|-|TRBV7-9|TRBJ2-7|once
TGTGCCAGCAGATATCGGGACAACTACGAGCAGTACTTC
CASRYRDNYEQYF
>17|-|TRBV28|TRBJ2-7|-
TGTGCCAGCAGTTTTTCCCCGCCGGGACTGGGTCCGGTCGAGCAGTACTTC
CASSFSPPGLGPVEQYF
>14|-|TRBV19|TRBJ1-5|-
TGTGCCAGTGCACAGGGCGGCAGCAATCAGCCCCAGCATTTT
CASAQGGSNQPQHF
>15|TRBD2|TRBV7-2|TRBJ2-2|-
TGTGCCAGCAGCTTAGGGGGGGGACGTACCGGGGAGCTGTTTTTT
CASSLGGGRTGELFF
>18|TRBD1|TRBV5-1|TRBJ1-1|-
TGCGCCAGCAGCTTGGCTCAGGGGGCCTATCGCATGAACACTGAAGCTTTCTTT
CASSLAQGAYRMNTEAFF
>16|-|TRBV23-1|TRBJ1-2|-
TGCGCCAGGGGTGACAGAAACGTCGAGGATAACTATGGCTACACCTTC
CARGDRNVEDNYGYTF
>17|TRBD1|TRBV13|TRBJ1-1|-
TGTGCCAGCAGGTACGGGCCCCCACAGGGGGTTCTATCTGAAGCTTTCTTT
CASRYGPPQGVLSEAFF
>15|-|TRBV27|TRBJ2-3|-
TGTGCCAGCAGCCTATTGACAGGACTCACAGATACGCAGTATTTT
CASSLLTGLTDTQYF
>14|TRBD1|TRBV6-5|TRBJ2-7|-
TGTGCCAGCAGGCCCGGGACAGGGGTTTACGAGCAGTACTTC
CASRPGTGVYEQYF
>15|-|TRBV19|TRBJ2-3|-
TGTGCCAGTAGTAAGTTGGAGGGATATACAGATACGCAGTATTTT
CASSKLEGYTDTQYF
>13|TRBD1|TRBV12-5|TRBJ1-1|-
TGTGCTGGCAGACAGGGAGGAGGCACTGAAGCTTTCTTT
CAGRQGGGTEAFF
>15|TRBD2|TRBV19|TRBJ2-3|once
TGTGCCAGTAGAGCTGTAGCGGGGAGCACAGATACGCAGTATTTT
CASRAVAGSTDTQYF
>15|TRBD2|TRBV28|TRBJ2-7|-
TGTGCCAGCAATTCACCGGGACTAGCGGCCTACGAGCAGTACTTC
CASNSPGLAAYEQYF
>16|TRBD1|TRBV6-6|TRBJ2-7|-
TGTGCCAGCAGTTACTCTGGACAGGGGGCACCCTACGAGCAGTACTTC
CASSYSGQGAPYEQYF
>14|TRBD2|TRBV25-1|TRBJ2-5|-
TGTGCCAGCAAGGGTGGCGGGGGGCCCGAGACCCAGTACTTC
CASKGGGGPETQYF
>14|-|TRBV7-6|TRBJ1-1|-
TGTGCCAGCAGCTTACGCGCAGGCAACACTGAAGCTTTCTTT
CASSLRAGNTEAFF
>13|TRBD1|TRBV7-9|TRBJ2-7|-
TGTGCCAGCAGCTCGACAGGGACGTACGAGCAGTACTTC
CASSSTGTYEQYF
>13|-|TRBV6-5|TRBJ1-2|-
TGTGCCACCTCCCGGAGGGAGGACTATGGCTACACCTTC
CATSRREDYGYTF
>17|-|TRBV28|TRBJ1-2|-
TGTGCCAGCAGTTTAGTTGCTGGGGCCAGCGTTTCTTATGGCTACACCTTC
CASSLVAGASVSYGYTF
>14|-|TRBV7-9|TRBJ1-1|-
TGTGCCAGCAGTCCGGGCCAGGACTATGGAAGGGCTTTCTTT
CASSPGQDYGRAFF
>18|TRBD2|TRBV19|TRBJ2-3|-
TGTGCCAGTAGTGGTGGCGCTAGCGGGAGCTGGAGCACAGATACGCAGTATTTT
CASSGGASGSWSTDTQYF
>18|-|TRBV4-1|TRBJ2-6|-
TGCGCCAGCAGCCAAGTTGGGCAGGGCAGCTCTGGGGCCAACGTCCTGACTTTC
CASSQVGQGSSGANVLTF
>19|TRBD2|TRBV7-9|TRBJ2-4|-
TGTGCCAGCAGCCCGGGACTAGCGGGGGGGGGTTGGTCCAAAAACATTCAGTACTTC
CASSPGLAGGGWSKNIQYF
>18|TRBD2|TRBV11-2|TRBJ2-5|-
TGTGCCAGCAGTAGGCGGGCTAGCGGGATGTGGGGCCAAGAGACCCAGTACTTC
CASSRRASGMWGQETQYF
>14|-|TRBV7-9|TRBJ2-3|-
TGTGCCAGCAGCTTAGAGCCCCGCACAGATACGCAGTATTTT
CASSLEPRTDTQYF
>14|TRBD1|TRBV19|TRBJ1-2|-
TGTGCCAGCGAGAGACAGGGAATCGACTATGGCTACACCTTC
CASERQGIDYGYTF
>12|TRBD1|TRBV29-1|TRBJ2-7|-
TGCAGCGGAACAGGGGCAGGCTACGAGCAGTACTTC
CSGTGAGYEQYF
>15|-|TRBV15|TRBJ2-7|-
TGTGCCACCAGCATATTGGTAGCGGAGACCTACGAGCAGTACTTC
CATSILVAETYEQYF
>15|-|TRBV7-3|TRBJ2-3|-
TGTGCCAGCAGCACCCAGACAAGTAGCACAGATACGCAGTATTTT
CASSTQTSSTDTQYF
>15|-|TRBV7-9|TRBJ1-6|-
TGTGCCAGCAGCCCCCGGGGGGGTCCCAGTTCACCCCTCCACTTT
CASSPRGGPSSPLHF
>14|-|TRBV19|TRBJ1-1|-
TGTGCCAGTAGCCCCTCGGGGGGGTGGACTGAAGCTTTCTTT
CASSPSGGWTEAFF
>19|-|TRBV4-3|TRBJ1-3|-
TGCGCCAGCAGCCAAGATCTGCAGGGGTCTCCTTACGAGCTAAACACCATATATTTT
CASSQDLQGSPYELNTIYF
>13|-|TRBV10-3|TRBJ2-7|-
TGTGCCACGCGTAGGGACTCAACCTACGAGCAGTACTTC
CATRRDSTYEQYF
>14|TRBD2|TRBV6-6|TRBJ2-7|-
TGTGCCAGCGAAAGCGGGGGTCGCTCCTACGAGCAGTACTTC
CASESGGRSYEQYF